The clone carrying this T cell receptor (beta chain) has more than one count but fewer than ten. Its antigen is unknown. This sample was included in a study of T cells in Graves' hyperthyroidism and ophthalmopathy. Regarding the study as a whole: A model of 13 V-J features distinguished ophthalmopathy from stable hyperthyroidism. The model predicted ophthalmopathy a median roughly 6.3 months before onset.

Amplification of TCR beta CDR3 regions was performed using RNA transcripts as template. The HTBI primer set served for first-round RT-PCR of the TCR CDR3. TCRdb ran MiXCR on the multiplex PCR reads and lists one entry per CDR3 protein. The sample shows 300,000 to 450,000 distinct CDR3 sequences, 18% of them seen only once. Germline-derived CDR1 and CDR2 are SGHRS and YFSETQ. There are 14 residues in the CDR3. With V trimmed by 0 bases and J by 8 bases, 4 bases remained unmatched. The chain employs TRBV5-1 and TRBJ1-2; TRBD1 matches at 10 bases. The source is a man aged 18 to 29 with Graves' ophthalmopathy. Sequenced material: blood. The CDR3 coding sequence is TGCGCCAGCAGCTTGGGGGGGACAGGGGTCGGCTACACCTTC. Its protein is CASSLGGTGVGYTF.